This T cell receptor (beta chain) was identified in a study of tumor and adjacent non-tumor tissue in lung cancer. Overall study context: Each sample yielded approximately 4.2 million productive TCRbeta reads on average.

Trimming pared 9 bases from V and 2 bases from J, leaving 20 bases between. The CDR3 contains 15 residues. Germline V gene sequence: CDR1 SGHAT, CDR2 FQDESV (reference sequence). This sample's RNA came from whole unsorted tissue. Donors were chemotherapy-naive, newly diagnosed lung cancer surgical patients in China, August–late 2014. A modified ARM-PCR protocol with three rounds of nested PCR amplified TCRbeta. TCRdb re-derived calls from the multiplex PCR reads in MiXCR, one entry per CDR3 protein. The table records 100,000 to 150,000 distinct CDR3 sequences, approximately 71% of them present only once.

The sample was lung tumor tissue. The receptor was derived from a man under 40 with non-small cell lung cancer. The J gene is TRBJ2-7, the V gene TRBV11-1, with D perhaps matching TRBD2 (6 bases). The CDR3 reads CASSLGGSRPYEQYF. The CDR3 region has the DNA TGTGCCAGTAGTCTTGGAGGGAGCAGACCCTACGAGCAGTACTTC. Looking up the rest from reference TRBV11-1 and TRBJ2-7 gives the full variable domain: EAEVAQSPRYKITEKSQAVAFWCDPISGHATLYWYRQILGQGPELLVQFQDESVVDDSQLPKDRFSAERLKGVDSTLKIQPAELGDSAMYLCASSLGGSRPYEQYFGPGTRLTVT.